This T cell receptor beta chain comes out of a study of kidney transplant recipient with SARS-CoV-2 infection. This CDR3 region has 12 residues. Germline V CDR1 and CDR2: SEHNR, FQNEAQ (reference sequence). TCRdb re-called the reads through MiXCR, storing one row per CDR3 protein. The sample shows roughly 250,000 distinct CDR3 sequences, roughly 26% of them seen only once. This clonotype has ten or more counts. At one end, the junction sequence differs from germline, possibly due to a read error. The sample was a blood sample, taken at baseline and on day 111 from a kidney transplant recipient. The receptor comes from a male patient aged 30 to 39 who had COVID-19 and was a kidney transplant recipient. The graft donor may have contributed some T cells. J is TRBJ1-2 and V is TRBV7-9; possibly TRBD1 for D (6 bases). CDR3: CASSLGKGGIGF. In DNA, the CDR3 is TGTGCCAGCAGCTTAGGGAAGGGGGGCATCGGCTTC. The variable domain in full, completed from reference TRBV7-9 and TRBJ1-2, reads DTGVSQNPRHKITKRGQNVTFRCDPISEHNRLYWYRQTLGQGPEFLTYFQNEAQLEKSRLLSDRFSAERPKGSFSTLEIQRTEQGDSAMYLCASSLGKGGIGFGSGTRLTVV.